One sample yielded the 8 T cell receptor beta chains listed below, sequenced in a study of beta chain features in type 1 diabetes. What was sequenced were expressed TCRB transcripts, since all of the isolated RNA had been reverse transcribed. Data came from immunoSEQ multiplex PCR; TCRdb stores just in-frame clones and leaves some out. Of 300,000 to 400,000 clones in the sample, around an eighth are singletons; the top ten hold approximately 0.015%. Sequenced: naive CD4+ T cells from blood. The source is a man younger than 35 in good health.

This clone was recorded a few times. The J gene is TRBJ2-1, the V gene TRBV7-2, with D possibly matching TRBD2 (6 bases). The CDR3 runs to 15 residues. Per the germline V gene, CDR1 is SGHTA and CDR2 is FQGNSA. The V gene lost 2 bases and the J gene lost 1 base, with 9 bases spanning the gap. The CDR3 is CASSLQEGSYNEQFF. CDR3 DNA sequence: TGTGCCAGCAGCTTACAGGAGGGGTCCTACAATGAGCAGTTCTTC.

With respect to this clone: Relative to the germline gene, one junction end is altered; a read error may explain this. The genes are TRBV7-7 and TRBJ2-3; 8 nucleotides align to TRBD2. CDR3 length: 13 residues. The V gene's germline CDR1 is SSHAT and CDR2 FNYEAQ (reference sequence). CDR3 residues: CASRAGGEDTQYF. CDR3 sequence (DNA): TGTGCTAGCAGGGCGGGGGGCGAAGATACGCAGTATTTT.

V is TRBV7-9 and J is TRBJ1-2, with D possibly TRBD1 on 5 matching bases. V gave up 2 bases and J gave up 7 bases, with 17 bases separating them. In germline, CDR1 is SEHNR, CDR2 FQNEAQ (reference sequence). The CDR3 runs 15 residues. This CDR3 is CASSLRGRKGAGYTF. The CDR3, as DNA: TGTGCCAGCAGCTTACGTGGTCGGAAAGGGGCTGGCTACACCTTC. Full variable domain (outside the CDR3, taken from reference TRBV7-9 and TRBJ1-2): DTGVSQNPRHKITKRGQNVTFRCDPISEHNRLYWYRQTLGQGPEFLTYFQNEAQLEKSRLLSDRFSAERPKGSFSTLEIQRTEQGDSAMYLCASSLRGRKGAGYTFGSGTRLTVV.

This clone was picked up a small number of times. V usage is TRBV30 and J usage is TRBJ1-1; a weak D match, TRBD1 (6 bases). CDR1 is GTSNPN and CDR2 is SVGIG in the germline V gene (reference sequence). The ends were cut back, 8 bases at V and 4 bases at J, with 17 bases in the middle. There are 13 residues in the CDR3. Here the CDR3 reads CAVRGTYITEAFF. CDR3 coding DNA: TGTGCCGTTCGTGGGACATACATCACTGAAGCTTTCTTT. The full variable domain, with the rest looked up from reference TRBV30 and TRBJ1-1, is SQTIHQWPATLVQPVGSPLSLECTVEGTSNPNLYWYRQAAGRGLQLLFYSVGIGQISSEVPQNLSASRPQDRQFILSSKKLLLSDSGFYLCAVRGTYITEAFFGQGTRLTVV.

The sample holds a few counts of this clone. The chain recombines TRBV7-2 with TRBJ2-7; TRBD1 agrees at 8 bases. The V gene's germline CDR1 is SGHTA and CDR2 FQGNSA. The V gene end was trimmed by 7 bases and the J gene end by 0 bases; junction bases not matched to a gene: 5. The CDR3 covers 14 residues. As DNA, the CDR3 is TGTGCCAGCATCCGGACAGGGAGCTCCTACGAGCAGTACTTC. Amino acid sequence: CASIRTGSSYEQYF.

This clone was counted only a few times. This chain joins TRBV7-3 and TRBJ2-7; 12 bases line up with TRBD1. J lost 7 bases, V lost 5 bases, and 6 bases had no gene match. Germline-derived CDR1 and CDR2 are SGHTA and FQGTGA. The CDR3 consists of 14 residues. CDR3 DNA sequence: TGTGCCAGCAGCCCGGGACAGGGGGCGAGTGAGCAGTACTTC. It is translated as CASSPGQGASEQYF.

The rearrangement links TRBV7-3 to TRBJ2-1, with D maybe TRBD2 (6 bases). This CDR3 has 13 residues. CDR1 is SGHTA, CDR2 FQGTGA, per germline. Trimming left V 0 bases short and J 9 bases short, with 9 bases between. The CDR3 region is CASSLTGGAEQFF. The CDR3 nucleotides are TGTGCCAGCAGCTTAACCGGGGGTGCTGAGCAGTTCTTC.

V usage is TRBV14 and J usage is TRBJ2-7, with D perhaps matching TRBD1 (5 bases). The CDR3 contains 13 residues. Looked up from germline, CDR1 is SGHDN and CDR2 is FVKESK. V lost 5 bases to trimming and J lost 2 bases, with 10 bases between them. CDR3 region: CASSRGATYEQYF. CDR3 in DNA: TGTGCCAGCAGCAGGGGCGCAACCTACGAGCAGTACTTC.